These 15 T cell receptor beta chains came from one sample sequenced in a study of control samples from healthy donors and cancer patients. This table comes from immunoSEQ multiplex PCR, and its TCRdb copy is limited to in-frame clones, with some not included. The table records about 150,000 clones, roughly 89% of them present only once. Sequenced sample: blood. The source is a man aged 25 to 40 in good health.

The chain links TRBV3-1 (or the pseudogene TRBV3-2) to TRBJ2-6; no definite D call. CDR1 is LGHDT, CDR2 YNNKEL, per germline (reference sequence). The CDR3 runs to 15 residues. V lost 5 bases and J lost 6, with 14 bases in between. Written as DNA, the CDR3 is TGTGCCAGCAGCAGCAATCGACCTATGGCCAACGTCCTGACTTTC. Translating it yields CASSSNRPMANVLTF.

The V and J genes are TRBV30 and TRBJ1-2, with TRBD1 as a possible D gene (5 bases). This CDR3 comprises 13 residues. With 2 bases removed from V and 4 bases from J, the gap between germline ends came to 11 bases. Germline CDR1 GTSNPN, CDR2 SVGIG (reference sequence). CDR3 sequence (DNA): TGTGCCTGGAGTATAGGACACGTCTATGGCTACACCTTC. Translation: CAWSIGHVYGYTF. Filled out from reference TRBV30 and TRBJ1-2, the complete variable domain reads SQTIHQWPATLVQPVGSPLSLECTVEGTSNPNLYWYRQAAGRGLQLLFYSVGIGQISSEVPQNLSASRPQDRQFILSSKKLLLSDSGFYLCAWSIGHVYGYTFGSGTRLTVV.

V and J are TRBV5-8 and TRBJ2-5; TRBD1 matches 9 bases. The ends lost 3 bases at V and 2 bases at J; junction bases unmatched: 8. Germline-derived CDR1 and CDR2 are SGHTS and YDEGEE. This CDR3 comprises 16 residues. The CDR3 bases are TGTGCCAGCAGCTATAGACAGGGGGTGGTACAAGAGACCCAGTACTTC. Translated, it gives CASSYRQGVVQETQYF.

The chain couples TRBV7-2 to TRBJ1-2; D is ambiguous. Deletions cut 1 base from V and 0 bases from J, with 6 bases between. Germline values: CDR1 SGHTA, CDR2 FQGNSA. The CDR3 consists of 14 residues. This CDR3 is CASSLGGSNYGYTF. CDR3 in DNA: TGTGCCAGCAGCTTAGGGGGTTCTAACTATGGCTACACCTTC.

V usage is TRBV5-1 and J usage is TRBJ2-7; maybe TRBD1 (7 bases). This CDR3 region has 15 residues. In germline, CDR1 is SGHRS, CDR2 YFSETQ. Trimming cost V 2 bases and J 6 bases, with 18 bases left between them. CDR3 loop: CASSFRQGGDGEQYF. The CDR3 region has the DNA TGCGCCAGCAGCTTTCGACAGGGAGGTGACGGCGAGCAGTACTTC.

The CDR3 is CASSQVRESEAFF. The CDR3 DNA reads as TGCGCCAGCAGCCAAGTCAGGGAGTCTGAAGCTTTCTTT. V is TRBV4-3 and J is TRBJ1-1, with D perhaps matching TRBD1 (5 bases). The CDR3 loop spans 13 amino acids. Looked up from germline, CDR1 is LGHNA and CDR2 is YSLEER. V lost 1 base and J 6 bases, leaving 9 bases between the germline ends.

J is TRBJ1-5 and V is TRBV4-3; tentative D call: TRBD1 (5 bases). CDR1 and CDR2 from the germline V gene are LGHNA and YSLEER. The CDR3 length is 19 residues. Between the trimmed V and J ends, which lost 1 base and 0 bases, there was a span of 19 bases. CDR3 in amino acids: CASSQVGPGPEFSNQPQHF. In DNA form, the CDR3 reads TGCGCCAGCAGCCAAGTGGGACCCGGCCCCGAGTTTAGCAATCAGCCCCAGCATTTT.

This clone appeared once. J is TRBJ2-7 and V is TRBV27, with a weak D call TRBD2 (5 bases). Germline CDR1 MNHEY, CDR2 SMNVEV (reference sequence). CDR3 length: 13 residues. V was cut by 5 bases and J by 2 bases, with 10 bases left in between. The CDR3 coding sequence is TGTGCCAGCAGTCGAGGAGGCCCCTACGAGCAGTACTTC. Protein product: CASSRGGPYEQYF.

The chain is built from TRBV6-5 and TRBJ1-1; D is unresolved. This CDR3 contains 15 residues. The V gene lost 5 bases and the J gene lost 0 bases, with 13 bases spanning the gap. Germline-derived CDR1 and CDR2 are MNHEY and SVGAGI. CDR3 bases: TGTGCCAGCAGTCTACGGGCGGGCTTGAACACTGAAGCTTTCTTT. This gives the protein CASSLRAGLNTEAFF.

V is TRBV5-6 and J is TRBJ2-7; D gene uncertain. CDR3 length equals 16 residues. Germline V gives CDR1 SGHDT, CDR2 YYEEEE. Trimming removed 4 bases at V and 0 bases at J, with 17 bases between. Written as DNA, the CDR3 is TGTGCCAGCAGCCACCCTCCAGGATTTGCCTCCTACGAGCAGTACTTC. Amino acid sequence: CASSHPPGFASYEQYF.

CDR3 region: CASRIQGGSNQPQHF. The DNA for the CDR3 is TGTGCCAGCAGAATTCAGGGGGGGAGCAATCAGCCCCAGCATTTT. V and J are TRBV6-5 and TRBJ1-5, with 7 bases fitting TRBD1. V was clipped by 6 bases and J by 1 base; unmatched bases: 6. This CDR3 has 15 residues. The germline CDR1 and CDR2 sequences are MNHEY and SVGAGI.

This rearrangement joins TRBV4-3 to TRBJ2-7; D perhaps matches TRBD1 (5 bases). Germline V lookup: CDR1 LGHNA, CDR2 YSLEER. V lost 0 bases to trimming and J lost 0 bases, with 12 bases between them. This CDR3 contains 16 residues. Here the CDR3 reads CASSQEVGQGSYEQYF. The DNA for the CDR3 is TGCGCCAGCAGCCAAGAGGTGGGGCAGGGCTCCTACGAGCAGTACTTC.

The J gene is TRBJ1-2, the V gene TRBV19; D gene uncertain. V lost 5 bases and J lost 0, with 10 bases in between. The CDR3 runs 14 residues. CDR1 and CDR2 from the germline V gene are LNHDA and SQIVND (reference sequence). As DNA, the CDR3 is TGTGCCAGTAGTCGAACACAGACTAACTATGGCTACACCTTC. Translated, it gives CASSRTQTNYGYTF. Full variable domain (remainder filled in from reference TRBV19 and TRBJ1-2): DGGITQSPKYLFRKEGQNVTLSCEQNLNHDAMYWYRQDPGQGLRLIYYSQIVNDFQKGDIAEGYSVSREKKESFPLTVTSAQKNPTAFYLCASSRTQTNYGYTFGSGTRLTVV.

V is TRBV7-9 and J is TRBJ1-2; 7 positions match TRBD1. The CDR3 is made up of 15 amino acids. Germline-derived CDR1 and CDR2 are SEHNR and FQNEAQ (reference sequence). With V trimmed by 5 bases and J by 4 bases, 10 bases remained unmatched. The CDR3 DNA reads as TGTGCCAGCAGCACCCCCCAGGGGGGCCTCTATGGCTACACCTTC. The encoded protein is CASSTPQGGLYGYTF.

The V and J genes are TRBV5-5 and TRBJ1-5; 10 nucleotides align to TRBD1. Germline V gene sequence: CDR1 SGHKS, CDR2 YYEKEE (reference sequence). The J segment lost 5 bases and the V segment lost 2 bases, leaving 4 bases of the junction unmatched. The CDR3 runs to 15 residues. In DNA, the CDR3 is TGTGCCAGCAGCTTTTCGGACAGGGGGGATCAGCCCCAGCATTTT. Translating gives CASSFSDRGDQPQHF.